Presented here are 14 T cell receptor beta chains from one specimen sequenced in a study of graft-versus-host responses after intestinal transplantation. Data came from immunoSEQ multiplex PCR; TCRdb stores just in-frame clones and leaves some out. The profile covers under 40,000 clones, with about 93% appearing a single time and less than 0.85% taken by the ten largest. The starting material was PBMCs, obtained 16 days after intestinal transplant. The source of these receptors is a human patient who received an intestinal transplant, so some T cells may come from the graft donor.

This chain connects TRBV6-1 to TRBJ2-7, with D unresolved. V was shortened by 2 bases and J by 0 bases, with 8 bases between the two germline ends. The germline V gene has CDR1 MNHNS and CDR2 SASEGT. The length of the CDR3 is 14 residues. CDR3 sequence reads: CASSEIYSSYEQYF. CDR3 coding DNA: TGTGCCAGCAGTGAAATCTACAGCTCCTACGAGCAGTACTTC.

In this sample, this clone turned up once. This chain connects TRBV7-9 to TRBJ1-1, with TRBD1 as a possible D gene (5 bases). The V and J ends lost 1 base and 1 base respectively, with 10 bases between them. The CDR3 contains 15 residues. Germline CDR1 is SEHNR and CDR2 is FQNEAQ (reference sequence). CDR3 sequence: CASSLGGRPNTEAFF. The DNA for the CDR3 is TGTGCCAGCAGCTTAGGGGGACGGCCGAACACTGAAGCTTTCTTT.

V usage is TRBV9 and J usage is TRBJ1-1, with D hard to call. Trimming pared 0 bases from V and 3 bases from J, leaving 12 bases between. The CDR3 has 15 residues. Germline V gene data show CDR1 as SGDLS and CDR2 as YYNGEE. The CDR3 DNA sequence: TGTGCCAGCAGCGTAGGCGGCAGGTGGGACACTGAAGCTTTCTTT. Protein product: CASSVGGRWDTEAFF.

CDR3 amino acids: CASSQAPGRLGGKETQYF. The DNA of the CDR3 is TGCGCCAGCAGCCAAGCCCCCGGTCGGCTTGGGGGAAAGGAGACCCAGTACTTC. The chain uses TRBV4-1 and TRBJ2-5; either TRBD1 or TRBD2 may supply D (5 bases each). The germline CDR1 and CDR2 sequences are MGHRA and YSYEKL. V was pared by 1 base and J by 5 bases, with 23 bases between. This CDR3 region has 18 residues.

Here the CDR3 reads CASRLGLVGQGYYEQYF. CDR3 nucleotides: TGTGCAAGTCGCTTAGGCCTGGTGGGACAGGGATACTACGAGCAGTACTTC. This rearrangement joins TRBV12-2 to TRBJ2-7; the table names TRBD1, a call not compared with the DNA. TRBV12-2 is an annotated pseudogene. This CDR3 has 17 amino acids.

A word on this clone: The DNA is omitted, as the CDR3 cannot be located on it reliably, and the CDR3 follows TCRdb's listing. V gene TRBV5-1 combines with J gene TRBJ2-6. From its first to its last residue, the CDR3 has 17 amino acids. CDR1 SGHRS and CDR2 YFSETQ come from the germline V gene. The CDR3 sequence: CASRFGNGVSGANVLTF.

The chain combines TRBV19 with TRBJ2-1; TRBD2 agrees at 8 bases. Germline trimming cut 5 bases from V and 7 bases from J; bases unmatched to any gene: 1. CDR3 size: 12 residues. The germline V gene has CDR1 LNHDA and CDR2 SQIVND (reference sequence). For the CDR3, the DNA is TGTGCCAGTAGTCCTAGCGGGAATGAGCAGTTCTTC. It codes for CASSPSGNEQFF. The entire variable domain, with the rest obtained from reference TRBV19 and TRBJ2-1, is as follows: DGGITQSPKYLFRKEGQNVTLSCEQNLNHDAMYWYRQDPGQGLRLIYYSQIVNDFQKGDIAEGYSVSREKKESFPLTVTSAQKNPTAFYLCASSPSGNEQFFGPGTRLTVL.

The V and J genes are TRBV28 and TRBJ1-5; tentative D call: TRBD1 (5 bases). Trimming removed 3 bases from V and 3 bases from J, with 6 bases in between. Per the germline V gene, CDR1 is MDHEN and CDR2 is SYDVKM. This CDR3 comprises 13 residues. The CDR3 sequence is CASSLDTNQPQHF. The DNA for the CDR3 is TGTGCCAGCAGTTTGGACACCAATCAGCCCCAGCATTTT.

The chain carries TRBV28 and TRBJ2-1; tentatively, D is TRBD1 (6 bases). Between the trimmed V and J ends, which lost 5 bases and 5 bases, there was a span of 10 bases. The CDR3 has 13 amino acids. The germline gives CDR1 MDHEN, CDR2 SYDVKM. The CDR3 loop reads CASSLTGHNEQFF. The CDR3 region has the DNA TGTGCCAGCAGTCTCACAGGGCACAATGAGCAGTTCTTC.

The chain employs TRBV19 and TRBJ2-7; tentatively, D is TRBD1 (6 bases). The CDR3 is 14 residues long. Germline V CDR1 and CDR2: LNHDA, SQIVND (reference sequence). V lost 0 bases and J lost 4, with 10 bases in between. In nucleotides, the CDR3 is TGTGCCAGTAGTATAGATCACAGGGAGTACGAGCAGTACTTC. This gives the protein CASSIDHREYEQYF.

This chain's CDR3 is CASSLRQGAYEQYF. CDR3 in DNA: TGCGCCAGCAGTCTAAGACAGGGGGCCTACGAGCAGTACTTC. This chain connects TRBV23-1 to TRBJ2-7; TRBD1 matches at 9 bases. TRBV23-1 is recorded as an ORF, its role being uncertain. The CDR3 has 14 amino acids. V lost 4 bases, J lost 2 bases, and 3 bases stayed unmatched.

The chain links TRBV7-2 to TRBJ2-1; 8 nucleotides align to TRBD2. CDR3 size: 17 residues. Trimming removed 5 bases from V and 5 bases from J; junction bases left unmatched: 14. The germline V gene has CDR1 SGHTA and CDR2 FQGNSA. The CDR3 DNA sequence: TGTGCCAGCAGCCCCAAGCGGGAGAGTTACATTAACAATGAGCAGTTCTTC. It specifies CASSPKRESYINNEQFF.

A single count supports this clone. V usage is TRBV7-9 and J usage is TRBJ2-3, with TRBD1 matching over 10 bases. After removal of 4 bases from V and 0 bases from J, the junction contained 4 bases not matched to a gene. The CDR3 length is 16 residues. In germline, CDR1 is SEHNR, CDR2 FQNEAQ (reference sequence). The DNA of the CDR3 is TGTGCCAGCAGCTCCCGACAGGGGGCGAGCACAGATACGCAGTATTTT. This translates into CASSSRQGASTDTQYF.

V and J are TRBV11-2 and TRBJ1-3; 7 bases are a match to TRBD1. CDR1 and CDR2 from the germline V gene are SGHAT and FQNNGV. The CDR3 totals 15 residues. J lost 4 bases, V lost 4 bases, and 7 bases had no gene match. The DNA for the CDR3 is TGTGCCAGCAGCTCCCTGAGGGGGCGAGGAAACACCATATATTTT. Protein product: CASSSLRGRGNTIYF.